Listed below are T cell receptor beta chains from one sample, sequenced in a study of blood T cell repertoires in COVID-19. Libraries were prepared by immunoSEQ multiplex PCR; TCRdb keeps only in-frame clonotypes and omits some of them. The sample holds roughly 320,000 clones, 70% to 90% seen once. The sample taken for sequencing was peripheral blood. These receptor sequences come from a human donor in a cohort sampled during active COVID-19. CDR3s include the opening cysteine and the closing phenylalanine or tryptophan. Each record gives: J gene, V gene, D gene, clone size, CDR3 DNA, CDR3 protein. The D gene is left open where the match is weak. The size of a clone is reported for some rows only, either as once, few or many, or as a class for expanded clones.

j_gene: TRBJ1-4
v_gene: TRBV25-1
d_gene: .
abundance: .
CDR3nt: TGTGCCAGCAGTGAAGGACAGCCTAATGAAAAACTGTTTTTT
CDR3aa: CASSEGQPNEKLFF

j_gene: TRBJ2-7
v_gene: TRBV15
d_gene: TRBD1
abundance: .
CDR3nt: TGTGCCACCAGCAGGCAGACAGGGTCCTACGAGCAGTACTTC
CDR3aa: CATSRQTGSYEQYF

j_gene: TRBJ2-2
v_gene: TRBV6-5
d_gene: TRBD1
abundance: .
CDR3nt: TGTGCCAGCAGGAGACAGGGGAACACCGGGGAGCTGTTTTTT
CDR3aa: CASRRQGNTGELFF

j_gene: TRBJ1-4
v_gene: TRBV5-6
d_gene: .
abundance: .
CDR3nt: TGTGCCAGCAGCTTGTCCCAGGGATGGAATGAAAAACTGTTTTTT
CDR3aa: CASSLSQGWNEKLFF

j_gene: TRBJ2-2
v_gene: TRBV27
d_gene: .
abundance: .
CDR3nt: TGTGCCAGCAGTTTGTTCCGGGACACCGGGGAGCTGTTTTTT
CDR3aa: CASSLFRDTGELFF

j_gene: TRBJ1-4
v_gene: TRBV7-9
d_gene: .
abundance: once
CDR3nt: TGTGCCAGCAGCTCACAGGGATGGGGTGAAAAACTGTTTTTT
CDR3aa: CASSSQGWGEKLFF

j_gene: TRBJ1-1
v_gene: TRBV29-1
d_gene: .
abundance: .
CDR3nt: TGCAGCGTTCACAGGGTGGAGAACACTGAAGCTTTCTTT
CDR3aa: CSVHRVENTEAFF

j_gene: TRBJ2-7
v_gene: TRBV20-1
d_gene: .
abundance: .
CDR3nt: TGCAGTGCTAGGGCAAGTGGCGAGCAGTACTTC
CDR3aa: CSARASGEQYF

j_gene: TRBJ2-5
v_gene: TRBV9
d_gene: TRBD2
abundance: .
CDR3nt: TGTGCCAGCAGCGTAGCCCTAGCGGGGTCGGAGACCCAGTACTTC
CDR3aa: CASSVALAGSETQYF

j_gene: TRBJ2-4
v_gene: TRBV6-5
d_gene: .
abundance: .
CDR3nt: TGTGCCAGCAGAGGGCGACTCGGGGAAAACATTCAGTACTTC
CDR3aa: CASRGRLGENIQYF

j_gene: TRBJ2-7
v_gene: TRBV6-5
d_gene: .
abundance: .
CDR3nt: TGTGCCAGCAGCTTTGGGGCCTCTTACGAGCAGTACTTC
CDR3aa: CASSFGASYEQYF

j_gene: TRBJ2-6
v_gene: TRBV5-1
d_gene: .
abundance: .
CDR3nt: TGCGCCAGCAGCTTGGTACTAGGGTCTGGGGCCAACGTCCTGACTTTC
CDR3aa: CASSLVLGSGANVLTF

j_gene: TRBJ2-2
v_gene: TRBV15
d_gene: TRBD2
abundance: .
CDR3nt: TGTGCCACCAGCAGGGGCGGGGGGACAACCGGGGAGCTGTTTTTT
CDR3aa: CATSRGGGTTGELFF

j_gene: TRBJ1-2
v_gene: TRBV7-9
d_gene: .
abundance: .
CDR3nt: TGTGCCAGCAGCACCCCCAGGGGTTTAACGTCGAACTATGGCTACACCTTC
CDR3aa: CASSTPRGLTSNYGYTF

j_gene: TRBJ1-5
v_gene: TRBV15
d_gene: TRBD1
abundance: .
CDR3nt: TGTGCCACCAGCAGAGATGGGACAGGGCTGGGGGAGCCCCAGCATTTT
CDR3aa: CATSRDGTGLGEPQHF

j_gene: TRBJ1-5
v_gene: TRBV24-1
d_gene: .
abundance: .
CDR3nt: TGTGCCACCAGTGGATCGGGGTTCACCTCAAATCAGCCCCAGCATTTT
CDR3aa: CATSGSGFTSNQPQHF

j_gene: TRBJ2-1
v_gene: TRBV7-9
d_gene: .
abundance: once
CDR3nt: TGTGCCAGCTCGCCCCCAGCGTTCGGGGGTGAGCAGTTCTTC
CDR3aa: CASSPPAFGGEQFF

j_gene: TRBJ1-2
v_gene: TRBV7-9
d_gene: .
abundance: .
CDR3nt: TGTGCCAGCAGCTTTGGGGGGGTAGACTATGGCTACACCTTC
CDR3aa: CASSFGGVDYGYTF

j_gene: TRBJ2-2
v_gene: TRBV9
d_gene: .
abundance: .
CDR3nt: TGTGCCAGCAGCGTAGCGGGCGGGGCCGGGGAGCTGTTTTTT
CDR3aa: CASSVAGGAGELFF

j_gene: TRBJ2-7
v_gene: TRBV6-2/TRBV6-3
d_gene: TRBD1
abundance: .
CDR3nt: TGTGCCAGCAGTCAACCGGGACAGCACTTTTACGAGCAGTACTTC
CDR3aa: CASSQPGQHFYEQYF

j_gene: TRBJ1-4
v_gene: TRBV19
d_gene: .
abundance: .
CDR3nt: TGTGCCAGTAGTACTCCAAGGACTGCAACTAATGAAAAACTGTTTTTT
CDR3aa: CASSTPRTATNEKLFF

j_gene: TRBJ1-6
v_gene: TRBV18
d_gene: .
abundance: .
CDR3nt: TGTGCCAGCTCACCGGGTCCCCCCGGGGATTCACCCCTCCACTTT
CDR3aa: CASSPGPPGDSPLHF

j_gene: TRBJ2-7
v_gene: TRBV25-1
d_gene: .
abundance: .
CDR3nt: TGTGCCAGCAGTGAAGGACATGTAAACCGAGCGCCCACCTACGAGCAGTACTTC
CDR3aa: CASSEGHVNRAPTYEQYF

j_gene: TRBJ1-2
v_gene: TRBV30
d_gene: .
abundance: .
CDR3nt: TGTGCCTGGAACCCCTTGGGTCGGAGTGGCTACACCTTC
CDR3aa: CAWNPLGRSGYTF

j_gene: TRBJ2-7
v_gene: TRBV27
d_gene: TRBD1
abundance: .
CDR3nt: TGTGCCAGCAGTTTGGAGAACAGGGGTAACGAGCAGTACTTC
CDR3aa: CASSLENRGNEQYF

j_gene: TRBJ2-7
v_gene: TRBV7-9
d_gene: .
abundance: once
CDR3nt: TGTGCCAGCATGAGGAGGGGAGGCGAGCAGTACTTC
CDR3aa: CASMRRGGEQYF

j_gene: TRBJ1-2
v_gene: TRBV10-1
d_gene: .
abundance: .
CDR3nt: TGCGCCAGCAGTTCTGGACAGCACTATGGCTACACCTTC
CDR3aa: CASSSGQHYGYTF

j_gene: TRBJ1-5
v_gene: TRBV24-1
d_gene: .
abundance: .
CDR3nt: TGTGCCACCAGTGACCCCCGGCAGGGAAGCAATCAGCCCCAGCATTTT
CDR3aa: CATSDPRQGSNQPQHF

j_gene: TRBJ2-1
v_gene: TRBV19
d_gene: .
abundance: .
CDR3nt: TGTGCCAGTAGCTCCCCTATGGAGGGCGCTGAGCAGTTCTTC
CDR3aa: CASSSPMEGAEQFF

j_gene: TRBJ1-1
v_gene: TRBV10-2
d_gene: .
abundance: .
CDR3nt: TGCGCCAGCACATCCAGGTCGAACACTGAAGCTTTCTTT
CDR3aa: CASTSRSNTEAFF

j_gene: TRBJ2-3
v_gene: TRBV13
d_gene: TRBD1
abundance: .
CDR3nt: TGTGCCAGCAGGTACACAGGGGTTGGGACAGATACGCAGTATTTT
CDR3aa: CASRYTGVGTDTQYF

j_gene: TRBJ1-4
v_gene: TRBV4-2
d_gene: TRBD1
abundance: .
CDR3nt: TGTGCCAGCAGCCAAAATGAGGGGGCAGCTAATGAAAAACTGTTTTTT
CDR3aa: CASSQNEGAANEKLFF

j_gene: TRBJ1-3
v_gene: TRBV6-5
d_gene: .
abundance: .
CDR3nt: TGTGCCAGCACCGGCGGGAAAGGAAACACCATATATTTT
CDR3aa: CASTGGKGNTIYF

j_gene: TRBJ2-2
v_gene: TRBV9
d_gene: TRBD2
abundance: .
CDR3nt: TGTGCCAGCAGCGTGTCCGGGCTAGCGGGGGGCAGGGAGCTGTTTTTT
CDR3aa: CASSVSGLAGGRELFF

j_gene: TRBJ1-2
v_gene: TRBV6-1
d_gene: .
abundance: .
CDR3nt: TGTGCCAGCAGTGATTTGGGGGCAATTGAAGGGTATGGCTACACCTTC
CDR3aa: CASSDLGAIEGYGYTF

j_gene: TRBJ2-1
v_gene: TRBV24-1
d_gene: TRBD1
abundance: .
CDR3nt: TGTGCCACCAGTGAACCGACCTCGGACAGGAGCGGCTCCTACAATGAGCAGTTCTTC
CDR3aa: CATSEPTSDRSGSYNEQFF

j_gene: TRBJ1-1
v_gene: TRBV2
d_gene: TRBD1
abundance: .
CDR3nt: TGTGCCAGCAGTGGAGAGGTCGGGACAGGGTCCCAAGCTTTCTTT
CDR3aa: CASSGEVGTGSQAFF

j_gene: TRBJ2-1
v_gene: TRBV19
d_gene: TRBD2
abundance: .
CDR3nt: TGTGCCAGTAGTGCAATAGCGGGGGTCAACTTACATGAGCAGTTCTTC
CDR3aa: CASSAIAGVNLHEQFF

j_gene: TRBJ1-5
v_gene: TRBV5-1
d_gene: .
abundance: .
CDR3nt: TGCGCCAGCAGCTTGGAAAACCGAGCAAGTCAGCCCCAGCATTTT
CDR3aa: CASSLENRASQPQHF

j_gene: TRBJ2-3
v_gene: TRBV7-9
d_gene: .
abundance: .
CDR3nt: TGTGCCAGCAGCTCCCGACACACAGATACGCAGTATTTT
CDR3aa: CASSSRHTDTQYF

j_gene: TRBJ1-6
v_gene: TRBV27
d_gene: TRBD1
abundance: few
CDR3nt: TGTGCCAGCAGTTTAGGGACAGAGAATTCACCCCTCCACTTT
CDR3aa: CASSLGTENSPLHF

j_gene: TRBJ1-1
v_gene: TRBV28
d_gene: .
abundance: .
CDR3nt: TGTGCCAGCAAACCAGACGGAGCGAACACTGAAGCTTTCTTT
CDR3aa: CASKPDGANTEAFF

j_gene: TRBJ2-7
v_gene: TRBV5-6
d_gene: .
abundance: .
CDR3nt: TGTGCCAGCAGCTTGAGACTGGTGGGGCTCGAGCAGTACTTC
CDR3aa: CASSLRLVGLEQYF

j_gene: TRBJ2-2
v_gene: TRBV24-1
d_gene: TRBD1
abundance: .
CDR3nt: TGTGCCACCCGCGGAGGGACAGGGGGCGCATGGACCGGGGAGCTGTTTTTT
CDR3aa: CATRGGTGGAWTGELFF

j_gene: TRBJ2-7
v_gene: TRBV9
d_gene: .
abundance: .
CDR3nt: TGTGCCAGCAGCGTAGGAGGAGAAATGAGCTACGAGCAGTACTTC
CDR3aa: CASSVGGEMSYEQYF

j_gene: TRBJ2-2
v_gene: TRBV4-1
d_gene: .
abundance: .
CDR3nt: TGCGCCAGCAGCTGGGCCACCGGGGAGCTGTTTTTT
CDR3aa: CASSWATGELFF

j_gene: TRBJ2-5
v_gene: TRBV7-2
d_gene: TRBD2
abundance: .
CDR3nt: TGTGCCAGCAGCTTAGTCCCTAGCGGGAGCCAAGAGACCCAGTACTTC
CDR3aa: CASSLVPSGSQETQYF

j_gene: TRBJ1-2
v_gene: TRBV20-1
d_gene: TRBD1
abundance: many
CDR3nt: TGCAGTGCTAGTCTACAGGGGCGGTACTATGGCTACACCTTC
CDR3aa: CSASLQGRYYGYTF

j_gene: TRBJ1-5
v_gene: TRBV27
d_gene: TRBD1
abundance: once
CDR3nt: TGTGCCAGCCAGCCAGGGGGTAGGCAGCCCCAGCATTTT
CDR3aa: CASQPGGRQPQHF

j_gene: TRBJ1-2
v_gene: TRBV18
d_gene: TRBD1
abundance: .
CDR3nt: TGTGCCAGCTCACCTGGGACAGGGGGCTTGTATGGCTACACCTTC
CDR3aa: CASSPGTGGLYGYTF

j_gene: TRBJ1-2
v_gene: TRBV4-1
d_gene: TRBD1
abundance: .
CDR3nt: TGCGCCAGCAGCGCACCGGGACAGGGGGCGCGGGGCTACACCTTC
CDR3aa: CASSAPGQGARGYTF

j_gene: TRBJ2-6
v_gene: TRBV7-7
d_gene: TRBD2
abundance: .
CDR3nt: TGTGCCACCTACAGGACTAGCGGGGCCCGCTCTGGGGCCAACGTCCTGACTTTC
CDR3aa: CATYRTSGARSGANVLTF